The text below deals with one T cell receptor (beta chain). What this receptor recognizes is not known. Base qualities are not provided; no much larger clone lies one nucleotide away. This sample is drawn from a study of T cell changes during pregnancy in multiple sclerosis (dated by TCRdb to the late 2010s). About the investigation overall: In women with multiple sclerosis, the researchers looked at how the T cell repertoire shifted as pregnancy progressed.

Libraries came from the immunoSEQ multiplex PCR assay. The table comes from immuneACCESS by way of TCRdb, which keeps in-frame sequences with V and J called. Part of the clones is missing from these tables; in studies checked, under half for an unresolved V gene and the rest for unknown reasons. For this sample the table gives more than 80,000 clones, of which about 96% were detected only once. The ten largest clones represent more than 0.95% of the sample. V has 0 bases trimmed and J has 5 bases trimmed; junction bases matching no gene number 11. From the germline V gene, CDR1 is SGDLS and CDR2 is YYNGEE. The CDR3, from cysteine to phenylalanine, totals 17 residues. Of the read, only the CDR3 DNA is kept; its 51 bases are in frame from base 1.

The origin of this receptor is a female donor with multiple sclerosis, enrolled in a pregnancy study. The sample here was peripheral blood, taken in the second trimester of pregnancy. The rearrangement joined TRBV9 to TRBJ2-5; TRBD1 matches 9 bases in the middle. The CDR3 here reads CASSVEGGQGPSETQYF. The DNA is as follows: TGTGCCAGCAGCGTAGAGGGGGGACAGGGCCCCTCGGAGACCCAGTACTTC. Reference TRBV9 and TRBJ2-5 genes cover what lies past the CDR3, so the full variable domain is DSGVTQTPKHLITATGQRVTLRCSPRSGDLSVYWYQQSLDQGLQFLIQYYNGEERAKGNILERFSAQQFPDLHSELNLSSLELGDSALYFCASSVEGGQGPSETQYFGPGTRLLVL.